The rows below give T cell receptor beta chains drawn from one sample of a study of shared clonotypes between healthy human individuals. TCRdb's table, derived via immunoSEQ multiplex PCR, lists solely in-frame clones and lacks some. In the table there are 2.3 million or so clones, over 85% of which are singletons. The sample consisted of naive CD4+ T cells from PBMCs. The receptors come from a man aged 18 to 35 in good health. Some clones in this sample may be carry-over from other donors' samples. Each CDR3 is given with its conserved first and last residue.

j_call v_call cdr3_aa
TRBJ1-6 TRBV28 CASGVDRGGNSPLHF
TRBJ2-7 TRBV5-1 CASNRGGQTDIHF
TRBJ2-5 TRBV4-1 CASSRGTSGQETQYF
TRBJ2-7 TRBV5-1 CASSKTIGTGDSYEQYF
TRBJ1-2 TRBV9 CASSPRGGVAGYTF
TRBJ2-1 TRBV5-1 CASSFGPNSYNEQFF
TRBJ2-7 TRBV15 CATSRGFWTSGRFFYEQYF
TRBJ2-5 TRBV4-3 CASSQDLPGETQYF
TRBJ2-3 TRBV9 CASSGRQSRTDTQYF
TRBJ2-1 TRBV6-5 CASSYSGTGGRNEQFF
TRBJ2-7 TRBV7-2 CASSSSWPYEQYF
TRBJ2-7 TRBV5-1 CASSLEAGSYEQYF
TRBJ2-4 TRBV7-9 CASSQTGSGIQYF
TRBJ2-1 TRBV29-1 CSVEMGDIIF
TRBJ1-5 TRBV28 CASSSWDGLSNQPQHF
TRBJ2-7 TRBV7-6 CASSLRQASYEQYF
TRBJ2-7 TRBV27 CASSLRGRTSGSNEQYF
TRBJ2-5 TRBV4-1 CASSHMGDSQETQYF
- TRBV5-1 CASSLGQGPSEQYF
TRBJ1-2 TRBV14 CASSQGINYGYTF
TRBJ1-3 TRBV7-2 CASSYLGSGNTIYF
TRBJ2-1 TRBV7-3 CASSLKVGVYNEQFF
TRBJ2-2 TRBV9 CASSVWTSGIGELFF
TRBJ1-3 TRBV14 CASSGQGETIYF
TRBJ2-5 TRBV7-2 CASSPPRTGQETQYF
TRBJ2-3 TRBV7-2 CASSSPSGSLDTQYF
TRBJ1-3 TRBV21-1 CASSRAWPPGNTIYF
TRBJ2-5 TRBV4-1 CARKEVPAPPLNF
TRBJ1-2 TRBV28 CASSSPINYGYTF
TRBJ2-7 TRBV14 CASSQDSGWRSSYEQYF
TRBJ1-5 TRBV4-1 CASSQYGPLVDQPQHF
TRBJ1-2 TRBV20-1 CSAARRNGYTF
TRBJ1-5 TRBV28 CASRGVYQPQHF
TRBJ2-2 TRBV5-4 CASSLAGTNTGELFF
TRBJ1-2 TRBV5-4 CASSLTGRDNYGYTF
TRBJ2-2 TRBV28 CATSRVANTGELFF
TRBJ2-7 TRBV6-1 CASSDRPTDWSGGYEQYF
TRBJ2-7 TRBV30 CAWSRLAGVPYEQYF
TRBJ1-1 TRBV5-8 CASSTTDMPTEAFF
TRBJ2-5 TRBV6-5 CASSYSTAQETQYF
TRBJ2-7 TRBV23-1 CASTLGTGRKRYEQYF
TRBJ2-5 TRBV30 CAWSVSVETENFQETQYF
TRBJ2-1 TRBV19 CASSVMLGAGHNVYNEQFF
TRBJ2-5 TRBV7-6 CASSLAGLADQETQYF
TRBJ1-4 TRBV28 CASSGQNEKLFF
TRBJ2-2 TRBV6-6 CASSYGLAANTGELFF
TRBJ2-3 TRBV7-2 CASGFDRASKDTQYF
TRBJ2-5 TRBV10-3 CAISDSTGPETQYF
TRBJ2-3 TRBV5-1 CASSGSGVSTDTQYF
TRBJ2-3 TRBV5-4 CASSLGLGVAGADTQYF
TRBJ1-2 TRBV28 CASSFRTPPGYTF
TRBJ1-1 TRBV6-5 CASSRDTEAFF
TRBJ2-5 TRBV5-1 CASSQEGQGDGETQYF
TRBJ2-2 TRBV29-1 CSVIRTGELFF